Given below is one T cell receptor (beta chain) in context. This clonotype was counted only a few times. There is no known antigen for this receptor. No base quality values were provided; no much bigger clone lies one nucleotide off. Graves' hyperthyroidism was defined as stable when no progression to ophthalmopathy occurred over 18 months of follow-up. The hyperthyroidism patients were between 18 and 65 years old and newly diagnosed, with a disease duration of less than 2 months. The study excluded patients with uncontrolled infections, other autoimmune diseases, pregnancy or lactation. Diagnoses were established on the basis of clinical symptoms, serum thyroxine and TRAb, thyroid ultrasound, and orbital computed tomography. PBMCs were isolated from about 9.1 ml of fresh peripheral blood by Ficoll-Paque density gradient centrifugation. Total RNA was extracted using Trizol reagent, and RNA quality was assessed on an Agilent 2100 Bioanalyzer.

The TCR beta CDR3 regions were amplified from RNA transcripts. A first-round RT-PCR of the TCR CDR3 used the HTBI primer set with the Qiagen OneStep RT-PCR kit. Libraries were constructed in a second round of multiplex PCR, after which size selection and purification were carried out. Sequencing of the libraries was done on an Illumina HiSeq2000 using paired-end 100 bp reads. In the original analysis: SOAPnuke was used to process the raw data, with reads discarded if the reads contained adapters or uncalled bases, had a mean Phred below 15, or lacked an exact constant-primer or identifier match. High-quality paired reads were merged with COPE v1.2.5, and unique nucleotide sequences were defined as clonotypes. MiTCR v1.1 was used to align clonotypes to the IMGT TRBV, TRBD and TRBJ reference segments. The analysis included only V-J combinations with a frequency above 0.0001, which together covered roughly 99% of the repertoires. The TCS score was defined as F50 (clonal expansion) divided by E x V (chaos), with BLOSUM62-based TCRdist calculated between CDR3 peptides within each V-J. Welch's t-statistics and random forest reduced 514 V-J features to 13, which were used in a naive Bayes classifier (R e1071). In-frame beta chains were kept once TCRdb had trimmed the public reads at Q25 with fastp and called clones with MiXCR. Here each entry gathers all rows of one CDR3 protein and keeps the most common genes and DNA. V and J calls and clone size were set by TCRdb, not the authors. Across this sample there are 300,000 to 450,000 distinct CDR3 sequences, with roughly 25% seen only once. The ten largest make up 70% to 75% of the sample.

CDR1 and CDR2 (ENHRY, SYGVKD) derive from the germline V gene. V and J are truncated by 2 bases and 4 bases respectively, leaving an intervening sequence of 3 bases. From the cysteine up to the phenylalanine, the CDR3 has a length of 12 residues. Only the CDR3 DNA stays, 36 bases, in frame from base 1. This sample was taken from a study of T cells in Graves' hyperthyroidism and ophthalmopathy (dated by TCRdb to between 2019 and 2020). With respect to the entire study: Peripheral blood was sampled at the time of initial diagnosis, prior to any treatment. The paper reports TCR Vbeta CDR3 sequencing of over 120 peripheral blood samples: around 45 ophthalmopathy, roughly 80 hyperthyroidism and 17 progressor patients. A discovery cohort of approximately 97 patients, roughly 45 with Graves' ophthalmopathy and about 60 with stable Graves' hyperthyroidism, was used to find distinguishing TCR V-J signatures. For training and testing, the 100 or so patients in the discovery cohort were randomly divided in a 7:3 ratio. In about 6 Graves' hyperthyroidism patients, the study also compared T-cell repertoires from thyroid tissue with T-cell repertoires from blood. After blood sampling, hyperthyroidism patients were treated with methimazole at a starting dose of 30 mg daily, and ophthalmopathy patients were treated with high-dose intravenous methylprednisolone. Prospective prediction of ophthalmopathy was tested in an independent validation cohort consisting of about 20 hyperthyroidism patients and approximately 16 patients who later progressed to ophthalmopathy. Study-wide findings and limitations: Most expanded thyroid clonotypes (frequency above 0.001) were also detected in blood, suggesting blood repertoires may reflect thyroid immune responses. A 13 V-J signature model separated ophthalmopathy from stable hyperthyroidism, with just over 85% sensitivity and approximately 81% specificity in cross-validation and 80%/75% in testing. In validation, the model predicted progression to ophthalmopathy with approximately 71% sensitivity and roughly 72% specificity, a median of roughly seven months before onset. No statistical method was used to fix the sample size in advance, and group allocation was not hidden from the investigators.

The specimen was blood. The TCR sequence derives from a man aged 50 to 59 with Graves' hyperthyroidism. The sequence links TRBV10-3 to TRBJ1-5; the D segment cannot be called with confidence. The CDR3 protein: CAISEVNQPQHF. The DNA sequence follows: TGTGCCATCAGTGAGGTGAATCAGCCCCAGCATTTT.